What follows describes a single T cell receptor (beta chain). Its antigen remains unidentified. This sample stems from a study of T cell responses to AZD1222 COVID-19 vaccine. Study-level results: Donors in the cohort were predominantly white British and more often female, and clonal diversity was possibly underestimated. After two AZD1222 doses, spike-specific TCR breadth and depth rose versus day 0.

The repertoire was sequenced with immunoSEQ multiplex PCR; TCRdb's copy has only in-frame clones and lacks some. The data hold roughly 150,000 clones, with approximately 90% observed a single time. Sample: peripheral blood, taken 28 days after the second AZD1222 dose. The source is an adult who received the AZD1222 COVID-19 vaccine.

The CDR3 DNA follows: TGCAGTGCCTCCGAAGGATCCGAGCAGTACTTC. Residues: CSASEGSEQYF. The chain carries TRBV20-1 and TRBJ2-7; D not certain. Germline V CDR1 and CDR2: DFQATT, SNEGSKA (reference sequence). CDR3 length equals 11 residues. V lost 6 bases to trimming and J lost 6 bases, with 12 bases between them.